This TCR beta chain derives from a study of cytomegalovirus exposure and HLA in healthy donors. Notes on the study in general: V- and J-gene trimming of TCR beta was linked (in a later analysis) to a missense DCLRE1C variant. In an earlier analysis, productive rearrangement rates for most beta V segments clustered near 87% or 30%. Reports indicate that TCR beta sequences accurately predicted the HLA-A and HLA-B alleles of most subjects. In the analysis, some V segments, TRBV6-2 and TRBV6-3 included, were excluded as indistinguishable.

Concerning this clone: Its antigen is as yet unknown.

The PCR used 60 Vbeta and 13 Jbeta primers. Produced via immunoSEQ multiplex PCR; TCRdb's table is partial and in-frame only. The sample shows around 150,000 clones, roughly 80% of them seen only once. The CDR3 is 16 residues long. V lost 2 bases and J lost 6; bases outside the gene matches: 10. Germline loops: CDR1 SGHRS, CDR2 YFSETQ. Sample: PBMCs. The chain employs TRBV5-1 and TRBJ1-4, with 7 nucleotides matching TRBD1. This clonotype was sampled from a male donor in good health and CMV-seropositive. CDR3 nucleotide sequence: TGCGCCAGCAGCTTCTCTTGGACAGGACCATATGAAAAACTGTTTTTT. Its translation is CASSFSWTGPYEKLFF.